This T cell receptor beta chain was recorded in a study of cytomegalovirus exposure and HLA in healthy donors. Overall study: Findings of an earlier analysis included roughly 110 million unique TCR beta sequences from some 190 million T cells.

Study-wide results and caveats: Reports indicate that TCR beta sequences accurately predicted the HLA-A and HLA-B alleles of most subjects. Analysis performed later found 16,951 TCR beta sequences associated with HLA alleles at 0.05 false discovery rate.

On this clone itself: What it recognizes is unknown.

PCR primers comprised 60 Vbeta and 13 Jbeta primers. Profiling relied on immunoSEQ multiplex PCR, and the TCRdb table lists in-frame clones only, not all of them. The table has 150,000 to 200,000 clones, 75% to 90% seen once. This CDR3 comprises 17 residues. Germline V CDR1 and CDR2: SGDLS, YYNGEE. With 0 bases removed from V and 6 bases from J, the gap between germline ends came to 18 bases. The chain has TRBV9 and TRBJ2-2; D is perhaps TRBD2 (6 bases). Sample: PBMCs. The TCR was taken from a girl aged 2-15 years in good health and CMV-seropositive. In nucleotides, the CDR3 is TGTGCCAGCAGCGTAGAACGTAGTGGAGGGTCCCCCGGGGAGCTGTTTTTT. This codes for CASSVERSGGSPGELFF.